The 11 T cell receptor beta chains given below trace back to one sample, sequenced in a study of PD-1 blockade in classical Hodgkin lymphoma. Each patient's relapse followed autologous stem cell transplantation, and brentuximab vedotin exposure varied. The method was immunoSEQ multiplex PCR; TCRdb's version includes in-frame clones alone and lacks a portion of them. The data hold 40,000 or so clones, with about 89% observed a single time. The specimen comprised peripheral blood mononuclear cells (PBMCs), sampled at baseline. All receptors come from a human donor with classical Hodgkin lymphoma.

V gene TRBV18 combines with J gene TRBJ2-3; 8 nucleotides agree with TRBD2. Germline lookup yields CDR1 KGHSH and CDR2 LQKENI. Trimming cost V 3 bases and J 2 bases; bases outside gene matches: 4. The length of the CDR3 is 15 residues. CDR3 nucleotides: TGTGCCAGCTCACCGCGACTAGCGATCACAGATACGCAGTATTTT. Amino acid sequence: CASSPRLAITDTQYF.

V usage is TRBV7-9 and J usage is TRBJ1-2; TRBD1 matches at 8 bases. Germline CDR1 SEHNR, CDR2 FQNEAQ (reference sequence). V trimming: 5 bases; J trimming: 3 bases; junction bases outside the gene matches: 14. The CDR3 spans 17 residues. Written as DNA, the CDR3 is TGTGCCAGCAGCCCCATGCCAGGGACAGGCGGTGACTATGGCTACACCTTC. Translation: CASSPMPGTGGDYGYTF.

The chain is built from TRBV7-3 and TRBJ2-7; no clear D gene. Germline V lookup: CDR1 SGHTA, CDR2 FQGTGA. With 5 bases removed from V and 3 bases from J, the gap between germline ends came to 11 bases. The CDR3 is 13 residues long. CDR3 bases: TGTGCCAGCAGCCCGCTCGTGGGCTACGAGCAGTACTTC. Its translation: CASSPLVGYEQYF.

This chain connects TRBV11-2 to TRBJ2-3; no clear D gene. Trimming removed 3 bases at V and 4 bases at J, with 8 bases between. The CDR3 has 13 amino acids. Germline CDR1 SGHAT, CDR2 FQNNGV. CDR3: CASSFVSADTQYF. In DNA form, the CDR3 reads TGTGCCAGCAGCTTCGTGTCGGCAGATACGCAGTATTTT.

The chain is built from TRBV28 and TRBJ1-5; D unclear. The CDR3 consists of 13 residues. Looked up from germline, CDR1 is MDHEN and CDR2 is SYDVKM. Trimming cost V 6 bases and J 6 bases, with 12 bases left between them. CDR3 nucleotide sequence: TGTGCCAGCAGCCCTCGGCCTGGTCAGCCCCAGCATTTT. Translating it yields CASSPRPGQPQHF.

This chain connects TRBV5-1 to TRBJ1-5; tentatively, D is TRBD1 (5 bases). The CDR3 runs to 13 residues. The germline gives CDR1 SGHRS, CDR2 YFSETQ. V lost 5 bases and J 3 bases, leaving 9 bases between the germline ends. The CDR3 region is CASRGEFNQPQHF. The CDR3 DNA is TGCGCCAGCAGAGGGGAGTTCAATCAGCCCCAGCATTTT.

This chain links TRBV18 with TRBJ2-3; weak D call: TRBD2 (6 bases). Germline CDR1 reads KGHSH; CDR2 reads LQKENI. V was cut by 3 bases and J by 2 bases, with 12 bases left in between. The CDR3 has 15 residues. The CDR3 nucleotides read TGTGCCAGCTCACCCTCGGGACTCTTCACAGATACGCAGTATTTT. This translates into CASSPSGLFTDTQYF. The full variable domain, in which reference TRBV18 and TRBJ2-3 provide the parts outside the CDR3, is NAGVMQNPRHLVRRRGQEARLRCSPMKGHSHVYWYRQLPEEGLKFMVYLQKENIIDESGMPKERFSAEFPKEGPSILRIQQVVRGDSAAYFCASSPSGLFTDTQYFGPGTRLTVL.

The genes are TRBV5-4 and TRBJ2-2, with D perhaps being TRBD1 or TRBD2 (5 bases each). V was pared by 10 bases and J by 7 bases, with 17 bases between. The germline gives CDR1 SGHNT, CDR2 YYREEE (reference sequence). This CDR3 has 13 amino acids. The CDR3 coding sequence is TGTGCCGGACGACAGAGGGGAAACGGGGAGCTGTTTTTT. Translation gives CAGRQRGNGELFF.

CDR3 in DNA: TGTGCCAGCAGTTACGCCCACAAGCCCAATGAAAAACTGTTTTTT. Residues: CASSYAHKPNEKLFF. The rearrangement links TRBV6-6 to TRBJ1-4, with D hard to call. The CDR3 totals 15 residues. The V and J ends lost 2 bases and 5 bases respectively, with 12 bases between them. Germline V lookup: CDR1 MNHNY, CDR2 SVGAGI (reference sequence).

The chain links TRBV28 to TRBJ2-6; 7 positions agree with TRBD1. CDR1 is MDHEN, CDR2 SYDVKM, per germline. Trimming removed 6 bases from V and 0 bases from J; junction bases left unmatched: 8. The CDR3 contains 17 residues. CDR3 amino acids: CASRHRDSGSGANVLTF. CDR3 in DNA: TGTGCCAGCAGACATAGGGACAGTGGCTCTGGGGCCAACGTCCTGACTTTC.

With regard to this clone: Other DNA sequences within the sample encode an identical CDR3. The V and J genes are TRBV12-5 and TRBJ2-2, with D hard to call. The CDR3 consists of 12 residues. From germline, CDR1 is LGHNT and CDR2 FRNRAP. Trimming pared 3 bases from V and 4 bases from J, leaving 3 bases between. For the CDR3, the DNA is TGTGCTAGTGGTTTCGGCACCGGGGAGCTGTTTTTT. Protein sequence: CASGFGTGELFF.